These 10 T cell receptor beta chains were all obtained from the same sample, sequenced in a study of shared clonotypes between healthy human individuals. Libraries were prepared by immunoSEQ multiplex PCR; TCRdb keeps only in-frame clonotypes and omits some of them. The repertoire holds around 2.1 million clones, with more than 90% as singletons. The sequencing input was naive CD4+ T cells sorted from blood. Subset indicated: CD45RA+ positively selected. These receptors came from a young man in good health.

The rearrangement links TRBV2 to TRBJ1-2; perhaps TRBD1 as D (5 bases). Germline V gene sequence: CDR1 SNHLY, CDR2 FYNNEI. The CDR3 has 14 amino acids. V lost 7 bases to trimming and J lost 0 bases, with 12 bases between them. The chain's CDR3 is CASMIGGPNYGYTF. CDR3 DNA: TGTGCCAGCATGATCGGGGGTCCTAACTATGGCTACACCTTC.

With respect to this clone: Other DNA sequences from this sample encode an identical CDR3 as well. V gene TRBV10-3 combines with J gene TRBJ2-7; D is uncertain. Trimming removed 3 bases at V and 7 bases at J, with 7 bases between. Germline lookup yields CDR1 ENHRY and CDR2 SYGVKD. The CDR3 runs to 11 residues. The DNA for the CDR3 is TGTGCCATCAGTGATATGGGAGAGCAGTACTTC. Protein: CAISDMGEQYF.

V gene TRBV2 combines with J gene TRBJ2-1; the match to TRBD2 covers 8 bases. In germline, CDR1 is SNHLY, CDR2 FYNNEI. V dropped 5 bases and J dropped 2; count of bases not matched to a gene: 5. CDR3 length equals 15 residues. This chain's CDR3 is CASSKGLVAYNEQFF. In nucleotides, the CDR3 is TGTGCCAGCAGTAAGGGACTAGTAGCCTACAATGAGCAGTTCTTC.

The chain uses TRBV30 and TRBJ2-3, with 7 nucleotides matching TRBD2. The CDR3 spans 14 residues. Germline-derived CDR1 and CDR2 are GTSNPN and SVGIG (reference sequence). V gave up 1 base and J gave up 5 bases; unmatched junction bases: 6. The DNA for the CDR3 is TGTGCCTGGAGTGGGCGGGGGTTCGGAGATACGCAGTATTTT. Protein product: CAWSGRGFGDTQYF.

This chain links TRBV6-1 with TRBJ2-5; 9 bases fit TRBD2. The CDR3 extends over 15 amino acids. The V and J ends lost 6 bases and 2 bases, in that order; junction bases with no gene match: 7. Germline V lookup: CDR1 MNHNS, CDR2 SASEGT. Written as DNA, the CDR3 is TGTGCCAGCAGCGACCCCCTAGCGGGACAAGAGACCCAGTACTTC. Translation gives CASSDPLAGQETQYF.

This clone has more than one count but fewer than ten. The gene calls are TRBV2 and TRBJ1-2; 8 nucleotides agree with TRBD1. This CDR3 is 14 amino acids long. Germline CDR1 and CDR2: SNHLY and FYNNEI. With 5 bases clipped from V and 2 bases from J, the junction kept 4 bases outside the gene matches. CDR3: CASSRDRSNYGYTF. In DNA, the CDR3 is TGTGCCAGCAGTCGGGACAGGAGCAACTATGGCTACACCTTC.

V gene TRBV7-9 combines with J gene TRBJ1-5; D gene unclear. With 4 bases removed from V and 5 bases from J, the gap between germline ends came to 6 bases. Per the germline V gene, CDR1 is SEHNR and CDR2 is FQNEAQ (reference sequence). The CDR3 is 12 amino acids. The CDR3: CASSYNDQPQHF. The CDR3 DNA sequence: TGTGCCAGCAGCTACAACGATCAGCCCCAGCATTTT.

The chain recombines TRBV28 with TRBJ1-2; D is uncertain. Germline CDR1 and CDR2: MDHEN and SYDVKM. This CDR3 is 13 amino acids long. With 5 bases removed from V and 1 base from J, the gap between germline ends came to 8 bases. The chain's CDR3 is CASSIRSNYGYTF. Here the CDR3 DNA reads TGTGCCAGCAGTATCCGGAGTAACTATGGCTACACCTTC.

V usage is TRBV30 and J usage is TRBJ1-1, with D possibly TRBD1 on 5 matching bases. Trimming removed 3 bases from V and 1 base from J, with 18 bases in between. The CDR3 runs 16 residues. Germline V CDR1 and CDR2: GTSNPN, SVGIG (reference sequence). The CDR3 spells CAWRDTGARPNTEAFF. CDR3 nucleotides: TGTGCCTGGAGGGACACGGGCGCCCGACCGAACACTGAAGCTTTCTTT.

The genes are TRBV5-3 and TRBJ1-5; 9 bases agree with TRBD1. TRBV5-3 is noted as an ORF with a role that remains uncertain. This CDR3 spans 18 amino acids. V trimming: 0 bases; J trimming: 2 bases; junction bases outside the gene matches: 9. Here the CDR3 reads CARSLARQGGYRNQPQHF. The DNA of the CDR3 is TGTGCCAGAAGCTTGGCCCGACAGGGGGGCTATCGCAATCAGCCCCAGCATTTT.